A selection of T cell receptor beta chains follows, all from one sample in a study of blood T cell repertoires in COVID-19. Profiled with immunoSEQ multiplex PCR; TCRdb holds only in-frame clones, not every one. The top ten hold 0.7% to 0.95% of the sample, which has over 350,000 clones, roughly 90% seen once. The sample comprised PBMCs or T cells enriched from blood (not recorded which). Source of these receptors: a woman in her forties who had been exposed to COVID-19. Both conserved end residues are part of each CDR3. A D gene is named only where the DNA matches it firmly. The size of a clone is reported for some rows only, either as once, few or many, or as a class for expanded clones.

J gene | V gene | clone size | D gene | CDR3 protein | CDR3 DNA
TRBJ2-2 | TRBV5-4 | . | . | CASSTPPGSTGELFF | TGTGCCAGCAGCACACCTCCCGGGAGCACCGGGGAGCTGTTTTTT
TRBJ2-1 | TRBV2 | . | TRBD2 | CAGFAGGRQFF | TGTGCCGGCTTCGCGGGAGGTAGGCAGTTCTTC
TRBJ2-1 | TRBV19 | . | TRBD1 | CASTANRDSSSYNEQFF | TGTGCCAGTACCGCGAACCGGGACAGTAGCTCCTACAATGAGCAGTTCTTC
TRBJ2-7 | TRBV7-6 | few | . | CASSPTLGEQYF | TGTGCCAGCAGCCCTACGCTAGGCGAGCAGTACTTC
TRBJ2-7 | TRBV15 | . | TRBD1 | CATTAGTGAYEQYF | TGTGCCACCACCGCCGGGACAGGTGCCTACGAGCAGTACTTC
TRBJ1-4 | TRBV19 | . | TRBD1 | CASESTGPGEKLFF | TGTGCCAGTGAGTCGACAGGGCCCGGGGAAAAACTGTTTTTT
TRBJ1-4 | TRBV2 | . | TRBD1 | CAGTRQGTEKLFF | TGTGCCGGAACAAGACAGGGTACTGAAAAACTGTTTTTT
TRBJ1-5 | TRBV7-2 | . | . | CASSPRDLAPNQPQHF | TGTGCCAGCAGCCCCCGGGACTTAGCCCCCAATCAGCCCCAGCATTTT
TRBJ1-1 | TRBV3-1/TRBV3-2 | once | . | CASSQGQGTEAFF | TGTGCCAGCAGCCAAGGTCAGGGAACTGAAGCTTTCTTT
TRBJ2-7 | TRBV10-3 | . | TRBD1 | CAISERQGARGGPGEQYF | TGTGCCATCAGTGAAAGGCAGGGGGCTCGAGGGGGACCCGGTGAGCAGTACTTC
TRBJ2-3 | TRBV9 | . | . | CASSVMPLSTDTQYF | TGTGCCAGCAGCGTAATGCCCCTAAGCACAGATACGCAGTATTTT
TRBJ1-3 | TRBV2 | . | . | CASSEAPGNTIYF | TGTGCCAGCAGTGAAGCTCCAGGAAACACCATATATTTT
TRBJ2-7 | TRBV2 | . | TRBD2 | CASSGLAEQYF | TGTGCCAGCAGCGGACTAGCTGAGCAGTACTTC
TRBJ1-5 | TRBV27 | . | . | CASRPTVNQPQHF | TGTGCCAGCAGGCCAACAGTGAATCAGCCCCAGCATTTT
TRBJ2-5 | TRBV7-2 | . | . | CASSRISQETQYF | TGTGCCAGCAGCCGTATTTCCCAAGAGACCCAGTACTTC
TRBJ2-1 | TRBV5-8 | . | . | CASSLGQGGLNNEQFF | TGTGCCAGCAGCTTGGGGCAGGGAGGATTGAACAATGAGCAGTTCTTC
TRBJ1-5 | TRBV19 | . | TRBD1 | CASSIAGGQGTNQPQHF | TGTGCCAGTAGTATAGCCGGGGGACAGGGGACCAATCAGCCCCAGCATTTT
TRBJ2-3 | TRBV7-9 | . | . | CASSPSLRASRGADTQYF | TGTGCCAGCAGCCCTAGCCTGCGGGCTTCACGGGGAGCAGATACGCAGTATTTT
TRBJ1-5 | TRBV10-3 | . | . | CAISVDGAQPQHF | TGTGCCATCAGTGTAGATGGTGCTCAGCCCCAGCATTTT
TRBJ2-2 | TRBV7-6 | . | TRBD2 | CASSLGGGGGNTGELFF | TGTGCCAGCAGCTTGGGAGGAGGCGGGGGGAACACCGGGGAGCTGTTTTTT
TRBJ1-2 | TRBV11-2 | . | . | CASTKAKYDSNYGYTF | TGTGCCAGCACCAAGGCTAAATACGACTCTAACTATGGCTACACCTTC
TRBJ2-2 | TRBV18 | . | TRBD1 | CASSLKRDRGSTGELFF | TGTGCCAGCTCACTCAAGCGAGACAGGGGATCCACCGGGGAGCTGTTTTTT
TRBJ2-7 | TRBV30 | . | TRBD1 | CAWSAGTGYEQYF | TGTGCCTGGAGCGCTGGGACAGGCTACGAGCAGTACTTC
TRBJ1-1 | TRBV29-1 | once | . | CSVAGLLRNTEAFF | TGCAGCGTTGCAGGCCTACTGAGGAACACTGAAGCTTTCTTT
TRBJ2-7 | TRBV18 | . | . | CASSDSYEQYF | TGTGCCAGCTCAGATAGCTACGAGCAGTACTTC
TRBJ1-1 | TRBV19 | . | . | CASSIGRVRDTEAFF | TGTGCCAGTAGTATCGGCAGGGTACGTGACACTGAAGCTTTCTTT
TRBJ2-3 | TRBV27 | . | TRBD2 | CASSLLQGLAGGTTDTQYF | TGTGCCAGCAGTTTACTTCAGGGACTAGCGGGGGGAACGACAGATACGCAGTATTTT
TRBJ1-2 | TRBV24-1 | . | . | CATSDSLSYGYTF | TGTGCCACCAGTGACTCCCTCTCCTATGGCTACACCTTC
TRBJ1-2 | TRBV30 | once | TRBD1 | CAWDDREDGYTF | TGTGCCTGGGACGACAGGGAAGATGGCTACACCTTC
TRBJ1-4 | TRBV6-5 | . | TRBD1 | CASSLDRASNEKLFF | TGTGCCAGCAGCCTAGACAGGGCCTCTAATGAAAAACTGTTTTTT
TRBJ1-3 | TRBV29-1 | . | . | CSVEGGAGNTIYF | TGCAGCGTTGAAGGGGGGGCTGGAAACACCATATATTTT
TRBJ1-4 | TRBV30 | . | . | CAWSPGHRNEKLFF | TGTGCCTGGAGTCCAGGACATCGAAATGAAAAACTGTTTTTT
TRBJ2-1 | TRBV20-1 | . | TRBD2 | CSASILAGGRNEQFF | TGCAGTGCTAGTATACTAGCGGGGGGGCGTAATGAGCAGTTCTTC
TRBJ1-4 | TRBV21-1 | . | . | CASSKEDRELFNEKLFF | TGTGCCAGCAGCAAAGAAGACAGGGAGTTATTTAATGAAAAACTGTTTTTT
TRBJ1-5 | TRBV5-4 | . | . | CASSLMGDNQPQHF | TGTGCCAGCAGCTTGATGGGAGACAATCAGCCCCAGCATTTT
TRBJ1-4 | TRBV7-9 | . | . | CASSAPGRANEKLFF | TGTGCCAGCAGCGCCCCCGGTAGAGCTAATGAAAAACTGTTTTTT
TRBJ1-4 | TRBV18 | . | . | CASSRARNEKLFF | TGTGCCAGCTCACGGGCAAGAAATGAAAAACTGTTTTTT
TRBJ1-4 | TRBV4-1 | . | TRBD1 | CASSPRGWGEKLFF | TGCGCCAGCAGCCCCAGGGGGTGGGGGGAAAAACTGTTTTTT
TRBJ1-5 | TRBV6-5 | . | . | CASMVRGNQPQHF | TGTGCCAGCATGGTAAGAGGCAATCAGCCCCAGCATTTT
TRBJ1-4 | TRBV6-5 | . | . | CASCPTATNEKLFF | TGTGCCAGCTGCCCGACTGCAACTAATGAAAAACTGTTTTTT
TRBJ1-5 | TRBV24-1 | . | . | CATSLEGPNQPQHF | TGTGCCACCAGTCTGGAGGGGCCGAATCAGCCCCAGCATTTT
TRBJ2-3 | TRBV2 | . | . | CASSEVRGLAAYTDTQYF | TGTGCCAGCAGTGAAGTGAGAGGATTAGCGGCCTACACAGATACGCAGTATTTT
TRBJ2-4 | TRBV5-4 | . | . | CASSLQGELNIQYF | TGTGCCAGCAGCTTACAGGGCGAATTAAACATTCAGTACTTC
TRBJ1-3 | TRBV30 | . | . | CAWSVGLDRGSGNTIYF | TGTGCCTGGAGTGTAGGTTTGGACAGAGGCTCTGGAAACACCATATATTTT
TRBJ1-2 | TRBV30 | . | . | CAWSVLDSLYTF | TGTGCCTGGAGTGTACTTGACAGTTTATACACCTTC
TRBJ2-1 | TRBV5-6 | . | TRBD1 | CASSLGLGQTYNEQFF | TGTGCCAGCAGCTTGGGCCTGGGACAGACCTACAATGAGCAGTTCTTC
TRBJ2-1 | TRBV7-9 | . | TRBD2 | CASSLALTSGNEQFF | TGTGCCAGCAGCTTAGCCCTGACTAGCGGTAATGAGCAGTTCTTC
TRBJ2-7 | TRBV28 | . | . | CASSLGGGVPYEQYF | TGTGCCAGCAGTTTGGGTGGAGGGGTCCCCTACGAGCAGTACTTC
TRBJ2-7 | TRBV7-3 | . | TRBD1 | CASSPGQVVREEQYF | TGTGCCAGCAGCCCGGGACAGGTCGTCCGTGAAGAGCAGTACTTC
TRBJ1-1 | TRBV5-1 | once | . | CAGREFMNTEAFF | TGCGCCGGGCGGGAGTTTATGAACACTGAAGCTTTCTTT
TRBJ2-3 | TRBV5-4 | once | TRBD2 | CASSPKRLAGGGRDTQYF | TGTGCCAGCAGCCCGAAAAGACTAGCGGGAGGAGGAAGAGATACGCAGTATTTT
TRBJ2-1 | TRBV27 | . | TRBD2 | CASSLTRTGGSYNEQFF | TGTGCCAGCAGTTTAACTCGCACGGGGGGATCCTACAATGAGCAGTTCTTC
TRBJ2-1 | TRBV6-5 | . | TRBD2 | CASGTRGGALNEQFF | TGTGCCAGCGGGACCCGCGGGGGGGCCCTCAATGAGCAGTTCTTC
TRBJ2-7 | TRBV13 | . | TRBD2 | CASSLKSSGMWTYEQYF | TGTGCCAGCAGCTTAAAGTCTAGCGGGATGTGGACCTACGAGCAGTACTTC